These 19 T cell receptor beta chains were sequenced from one sample in a study of type 1 and type 2 diabetes patients (dated by TCRdb to the mid-2010s). Sequencing used an Illumina MiSeq. TCRbeta CDR3 amplification used genomic DNA from the sorted T cell subsets as template. The TCRbeta CDR3 region was amplified by multiplex PCR using 30 forward and 13 reverse primers. TCRdb reran the public reads through fastp at Q25 and MiXCR, keeping productive beta chains. For every CDR3 protein sequence, its rows merge into one entry that carries the most common genes and DNA. This sample lists around 300,000 distinct CDR3 sequences; roughly 50% were detected once. Around 13% of the sample is in the top ten clones. The sequencing sample was made of peripheral blood mononuclear cells (PBMCs). These receptors originate from a man younger than 35 with type 2 diabetes.

The rearrangement links TRBV2 to TRBJ2-1, with D perhaps matching TRBD1 (6 bases). This CDR3 contains 12 residues. CDR1 and CDR2 (germline): SNHLY, FYNNEI. V dropped 7 bases and J dropped 12 bases, with 16 bases sitting between them. The DNA of the CDR3 is TGTGCCAGCACCTCGGACAGCCTTGGGCAGTTCTTC. Translated, it gives CASTSDSLGQFF.

This rearrangement joins TRBV6-4 to TRBJ1-4; D is unresolved. Per germline, CDR1 MRHNA and CDR2 SNTAGT. V lost 4 bases and J lost 5, with 14 bases in between. This CDR3 comprises 15 residues. The CDR3 here is CASSGPTGCNEKLFF. The CDR3 DNA reads as TGTGCCAGCAGTGGCCCGACCGGATGCAATGAAAAACTGTTTTTT.

The J gene is TRBJ2-3, the V gene TRBV25-1, with 10 positions matching TRBD2. This CDR3 contains 13 residues. Germline lookup yields CDR1 MGHDK and CDR2 SYGVNS. V trimming: 9 bases; J trimming: 4 bases; junction bases outside the gene matches: 4. In DNA form, the CDR3 reads TGTGCCAGTATAGCGGGGGGCGCAGATACGCAGTATTTT. It translates to CASIAGGADTQYF.

Turning to this clonotype: Relative to the germline gene, one junction end is altered; a read error may explain this. This sequence joins TRBV2 and TRBJ1-4; no definite D call. This CDR3 has 15 amino acids. Germline V gene lookup returns CDR1 SNHLY and CDR2 FYNNEI. The CDR3 is CASSEMTAAAEKPFF. The CDR3 DNA reads TGTGCCAGCAGTGAAATGACGGCCGCGGCTGAAAAACCGTTTTTT.

This clonotype was seen repeatedly, ten times or more. This chain joins TRBV30 and TRBJ2-7; D assignment may be TRBD1 or TRBD2 (5 bases each). Germline values: CDR1 GTSNPN, CDR2 SVGIG (reference sequence). The CDR3 length is 14 residues. V was shortened by 0 bases and J by 3 bases, with 12 bases between the two germline ends. The CDR3 nucleotides read TGTGCCTGGAGTGTAGGGACGGCCATCTACGAGCAGTACTTC. This gives the protein CAWSVGTAIYEQYF.

This clonotype appeared many times. The rearrangement uses TRBV27 and TRBJ2-5, with D perhaps matching TRBD1 or TRBD2 (6 bases each). CDR1 MNHEY and CDR2 SMNVEV come from the germline V gene (reference sequence). The CDR3 runs 16 residues. V dropped 6 bases and J dropped 1 base, with 18 bases sitting between them. The CDR3 loop is CASSPEGGSSQETQYF. DNA of the CDR3: TGTGCCAGCAGCCCCGAGGGGGGCAGCAGCCAAGAGACCCAGTACTTC.

The chain couples TRBV19 to TRBJ1-5; TRBD1 matches 7 bases. This CDR3 is built from 14 residues. CDR1 and CDR2 (germline): LNHDA, SQIVND (reference sequence). The J segment lost 3 bases and the V segment lost 9 bases, leaving 8 bases of the junction unmatched. CDR3: CASRSGTVNQPQHF. DNA of the CDR3: TGTGCCAGCCGATCCGGGACAGTCAATCAGCCCCAGCATTTT.

V and J are TRBV2 and TRBJ2-5, with D perhaps matching TRBD2 (7 bases). Germline CDR1 reads SNHLY; CDR2 reads FYNNEI. Trimming pared 6 bases from V and 2 bases from J, leaving 16 bases between. CDR3 length equals 15 residues. CDR3 DNA sequence: TGTGCCAGCAGCCCCCACAGCGGGACACAAGAGACCCAGTACTTC. Its translation: CASSPHSGTQETQYF.

The gene calls are TRBV20-1 and TRBJ2-7, with 8 bases identical to TRBD1. This CDR3 has 13 amino acids. Germline lookup yields CDR1 DFQATT and CDR2 SNEGSKA (reference sequence). V trimming: 5 bases; J trimming: 2 bases; junction bases outside the gene matches: 5. The DNA of the CDR3 is TGCAGTGCTGCCGGGACAGGCCCCTACGAGCAGTACTTC. As protein: CSAAGTGPYEQYF.

This clonotype was observed once. This chain uses TRBV2 with TRBJ2-5; no definite D call. Per the germline V gene, CDR1 is SNHLY and CDR2 is FYNNEI. V was cut by 3 bases and J by 2 bases, with 7 bases left in between. CDR3 size: 13 residues. The CDR3 is CASSDEQQETQYF. The DNA of the CDR3 is TGTGCCAGCAGTGACGAACAGCAAGAGACCCAGTACTTC.

This clonotype was seen a handful of times. This rearrangement joins TRBV30 to TRBJ2-7, with D unclear. CDR3 size: 11 residues. In germline, CDR1 is GTSNPN, CDR2 SVGIG (reference sequence). V lost 0 bases and J lost 6, with 6 bases in between. DNA of the CDR3: TGTGCCTGGAGTGTAGACTTCGAGCAGTACTTC. Translated, it gives CAWSVDFEQYF.

This clonotype was counted a single time. The chain is built from TRBV9 and TRBJ2-5, with TRBD2 matching 7 bases. The DNA end is more similar to TRBJ2-1, so the J call may be wrong. The germline CDR1 and CDR2 sequences are SGDLS and YYNGEE. The CDR3 is 14 amino acids. The CDR3 sequence is CASSVGGEGYEQFF. The CDR3, as DNA: TGTGCCAGCAGCGTAGGAGGGGAGGGGTATGAGCAGTTCTTC.

V and J are TRBV12-3 or TRBV12-4 and TRBJ2-7; D is unresolved. The CDR3 spans 14 residues. Trimming left V 5 bases short and J 2 bases short, with 13 bases between. As DNA, the CDR3 is TGTGCCAGCAGTCCCTACTCGGATACCTACGAGCAGTACTTC. It translates to CASSPYSDTYEQYF.

CDR3 DNA sequence: TGTGCCAGCAGCTCAACCCGGGGACTAGCGGGGGGGATCCAGGCGTCGCAGTACTTC. Encoded protein: CASSSTRGLAGGIQASQYF. The chain carries TRBV7-2 and TRBJ2-7, with 16 bases aligning to TRBD2. The CDR3 is 19 residues long. Germline V gives CDR1 SGHTA, CDR2 FQGNSA. The junction had 18 bases not matched to a gene; V was cut back by 4 bases and J by 9 bases.

The chain recombines TRBV19 with TRBJ1-2, with D unclear. This CDR3 has 16 residues. V dropped 10 bases and J dropped 0 bases, with 21 bases sitting between them. In germline, CDR1 is LNHDA, CDR2 SQIVND (reference sequence). This chain's CDR3 is CATSFGVFRSNYGYTF. As DNA, the CDR3 is TGTGCCACCTCTTTCGGGGTGTTCCGCTCTAACTATGGCTACACCTTC.

The chain recombines TRBV25-1 with TRBJ2-2; D unresolved. Trimming cost V 3 bases and J 1 base, with 9 bases left between them. The CDR3 consists of 15 residues. Germline lookup yields CDR1 MGHDK and CDR2 SYGVNS. CDR3 residues: CASSDPPGNTGELFF. For the CDR3, the DNA is TGTGCCAGCAGTGACCCCCCGGGGAACACCGGGGAGCTGTTTTTT.

This clonotype showed up many times. The chain has TRBV19 and TRBJ2-5; 8 nucleotides match TRBD1. The CDR3 consists of 14 residues. Losses at the gene ends were 2 bases for V and 5 bases for J; bases not matched to a gene: 4. CDR1 is LNHDA and CDR2 is SQIVND in the germline V gene (reference sequence). The CDR3 spells CASSITGQVETQYF. The CDR3 region has the DNA TGTGCCAGTAGTATAACGGGACAGGTTGAGACCCAGTACTTC.

This clonotype was seen a single time. The CDR3 does not end in the conserved phenylalanine or tryptophan, so this is likely a read error. The rearrangement links TRBV6-6 to TRBJ2-7; D possibly matches TRBD1 or TRBD2 (6 bases each). The germline gives CDR1 MNHNY, CDR2 SVGAGI (reference sequence). V was shortened by 2 bases and J by 5 bases, with 10 bases between the two germline ends. The length of the CDR3 is 13 residues. In nucleotides, the CDR3 is TGTGCCAGCAGTTACAGGGGGGAAAACGAGCAGTACTCC. Amino acid sequence: CASSYRGENEQYS.

The chain is built from TRBV4-3 and TRBJ1-1, with D uncertain. CDR3 length: 15 amino acids. V was shortened by 0 bases and J by 0 bases, with 8 bases between the two germline ends. CDR1 is LGHNA, CDR2 YSLEER, per germline. CDR3 DNA: TGCGCCAGCAGCCAAGAGGTGGCATTGAACACTGAAGCTTTCTTT. Its translation: CASSQEVALNTEAFF.